The 13 T cell receptor beta chains listed next were all sequenced from one sample in a study of neoadjuvant nivolumab and ipilimumab in lung cancer. The table came from immunoSEQ multiplex PCR; TCRdb's copy has only in-frame clones and leaves some out. Seen here are some 25,000 clones, 75% to 85% observed once, and the top ten hold roughly 8.9%. The sequencing used tumor tissue, collected after neoadjuvant nivolumab, alone or with ipilimumab, at or shortly before surgery. These receptor sequences come from an adult with non-small cell lung cancer.

The chain recombines TRBV11-1 with TRBJ2-1; D ambiguous. This CDR3 spans 14 amino acids. In germline, CDR1 is SGHAT, CDR2 FQDESV (reference sequence). The V end lost 1 base, the J end lost 7 bases, and 11 bases lay between the germline ends. The CDR3 spells CASSLVVGENEQFF. In nucleotides, the CDR3 is TGTGCCAGCAGCTTAGTGGTCGGTGAAAATGAGCAGTTCTTC.

This clone has a handful of counts. This rearrangement joins TRBV11-3 to TRBJ1-1; D is undetermined. V dropped 3 bases and J dropped 1 base, with 12 bases sitting between them. Germline CDR1 reads SGHNT; CDR2 reads YENEEA. There are 15 residues in the CDR3. The DNA of the CDR3 is TGTGCCAGCAGCTTCGTCCTGACTCCGAACACTGAAGCTTTCTTT. This translates into CASSFVLTPNTEAFF. The full variable domain, with the rest looked up from reference TRBV11-3 and TRBJ1-1, is EAGVVQSPRYKIIEKKQPVAFWCNPISGHNTLYWYLQNLGQGPELLIRYENEEAVDDSQLPKDRFSAERLKGVDSTLKIQPAELGDSAVYLCASSFVLTPNTEAFFGQGTRLTVV.

This chain uses TRBV10-2 with TRBJ1-5; no clear D. Trimming stripped 0 bases from V and 9 bases from J, with 9 bases between. CDR1 is WSHSY and CDR2 is SAAADI in the germline V gene. The CDR3 is 13 amino acids. The CDR3 spells CASSESVASPQHF. CDR3 in DNA: TGCGCCAGCAGTGAGTCGGTAGCGTCGCCCCAGCATTTT.

This clone was seen a handful of times. The chain has TRBV18 and TRBJ1-5; 7 bases line up with TRBD1. The CDR3 is 17 residues long. V was pared by 4 bases and J by 0 bases, with 9 bases of the junction left unmatched. From germline, CDR1 is KGHSH and CDR2 LQKENI. The CDR3 nucleotides are TGTGCCAGCTCACGAGGGACAGTTACTAATAGCAATCAGCCCCAGCATTTT. Amino acid sequence: CASSRGTVTNSNQPQHF.

V is TRBV4-1 and J is TRBJ1-2, with D maybe TRBD1 (6 bases). The CDR3 is 18 amino acids. Germline V lookup: CDR1 MGHRA, CDR2 YSYEKL. Trimming removed 0 bases at V and 6 bases at J, with 23 bases between. The CDR3 nucleotides read TGCGCCAGCAGCCAAGACCCCTCCGGGGCAGGGGATGGAGATGGCTACACCTTC. It is translated as CASSQDPSGAGDGDGYTF.

This clone showed up just once. The chain carries TRBV4-1 and TRBJ2-3, with 11 bases lining up with TRBD2. CDR1 MGHRA and CDR2 YSYEKL come from the germline V gene. The V gene end was trimmed by 0 bases and the J gene end by 4 bases; junction bases not matched to a gene: 12. The CDR3 covers 19 residues. CDR3: CASSQDWMRTSGRPDTQYF. For the CDR3, the DNA is TGCGCCAGCAGCCAAGATTGGATGAGGACTAGCGGGCGTCCAGATACGCAGTATTTT.

V gene TRBV18 combines with J gene TRBJ2-1; a weak D match, TRBD1 (5 bases). Per germline, CDR1 KGHSH and CDR2 LQKENI. Trimming removed 0 bases at V and 9 bases at J, with 15 bases between. This CDR3 is built from 15 residues. The DNA for the CDR3 is TGTGCCAGCTCACCACCGGGGTCCGTTAGGGGTGAGCAGTTCTTC. It codes for CASSPPGSVRGEQFF.

The chain uses TRBV18 and TRBJ2-3; unclear D gene. The CDR3 consists of 13 residues. Germline assignment: CDR1 KGHSH and CDR2 LQKENI. V gave up 2 bases and J gave up 0 bases, with 3 bases separating them. Written as DNA, the CDR3 is TGTGCCAGCTCACCAGGGAGCACAGATACGCAGTATTTT. It is translated as CASSPGSTDTQYF.

The V gene is TRBV6-5, the J gene TRBJ2-3, with D tentatively TRBD2 (5 bases). Trimming removed 4 bases from V and 2 bases from J, with 13 bases in between. CDR1 and CDR2 from the germline V gene are MNHEY and SVGAGI. This CDR3 spans 15 amino acids. CDR3 coding DNA: TGTGCCAGCAGTTTAAGCGGTTTATCCACAGATACGCAGTATTTT. Translating it yields CASSLSGLSTDTQYF.

This clone was observed once. The chain links TRBV5-1 to TRBJ2-3, with D maybe TRBD1 (5 bases). Trimming took off 5 bases at V and 4 bases at J, with 23 bases between the two ends. CDR1 and CDR2 from the germline V gene are SGHRS and YFSETQ. The CDR3 covers 17 residues. CDR3 nucleotides: TGCGCCAGCAGTCCTTTTGGGGCAGGGATATCTCCAGATACGCAGTATTTT. Its translation is CASSPFGAGISPDTQYF. The variable domain in full, completed from reference TRBV5-1 and TRBJ2-3, reads KAGVTQTPRYLIKTRGQQVTLSCSPISGHRSVSWYQQTPGQGLQFLFEYFSETQRNKGNFPGRFSGRQFSNSRSEMNVSTLELGDSALYLCASSPFGAGISPDTQYFGPGTRLTVL.

As for this clone: Other DNA sequences in the same sample also yield this CDR3. The rearrangement uses TRBV18 and TRBJ1-4; D remains ambiguous. This CDR3 spans 14 amino acids. V was pared by 2 bases and J by 0 bases, with 4 bases between. Looked up from germline, CDR1 is KGHSH and CDR2 is LQKENI. The CDR3, as DNA: TGTGCCAGCTCACCAGCAGCAACTAATGAAAAACTGTTTTTT. Protein product: CASSPAATNEKLFF.

By proportion, this clone is medium-sized. V is TRBV27 and J is TRBJ1-5; D not certain. CDR3 length: 12 residues. V gave up 5 bases and J gave up 2 bases, with 4 bases separating them. CDR1 is MNHEY, CDR2 SMNVEV, per germline (reference sequence). CDR3 DNA sequence: TGTGCCAGCAGTACAGGCAATCAGCCCCAGCATTTT. As protein: CASSTGNQPQHF.

The V gene is TRBV11-2, the J gene TRBJ2-3; D is undetermined. The V end was cut by 5 bases, the J end by 0 bases, with 9 bases between. The CDR3 has 14 residues. Germline V gives CDR1 SGHAT, CDR2 FQNNGV. The CDR3 here is CASSPKPSTDTQYF. In DNA, the CDR3 is TGTGCCAGCAGCCCGAAACCAAGCACAGATACGCAGTATTTT.